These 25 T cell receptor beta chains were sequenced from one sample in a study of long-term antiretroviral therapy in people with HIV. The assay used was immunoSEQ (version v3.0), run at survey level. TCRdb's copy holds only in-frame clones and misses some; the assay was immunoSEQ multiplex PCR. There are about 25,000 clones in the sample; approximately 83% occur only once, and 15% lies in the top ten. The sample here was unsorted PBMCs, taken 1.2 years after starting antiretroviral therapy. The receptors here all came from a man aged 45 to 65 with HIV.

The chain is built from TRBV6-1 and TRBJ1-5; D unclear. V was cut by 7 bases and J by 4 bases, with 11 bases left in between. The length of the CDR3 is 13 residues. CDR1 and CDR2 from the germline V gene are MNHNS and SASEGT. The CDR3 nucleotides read TGTGCCAGCACCACACAGACGAATCAGCCCCAGCATTTT. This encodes CASTTQTNQPQHF.

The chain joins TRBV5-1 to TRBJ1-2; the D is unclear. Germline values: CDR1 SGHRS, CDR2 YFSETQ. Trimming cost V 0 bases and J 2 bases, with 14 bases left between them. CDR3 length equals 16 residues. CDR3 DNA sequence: TGCGCCAGCAGCTTGGTCGGGTTCGGGCAGAACTATGGCTACACCTTC. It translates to CASSLVGFGQNYGYTF.

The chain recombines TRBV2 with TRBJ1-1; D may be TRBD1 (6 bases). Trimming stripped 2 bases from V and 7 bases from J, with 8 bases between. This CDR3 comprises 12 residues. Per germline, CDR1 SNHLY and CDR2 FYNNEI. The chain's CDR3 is CASSEQGFEAFF. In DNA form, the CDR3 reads TGTGCCAGCAGTGAACAGGGGTTTGAAGCTTTCTTT.

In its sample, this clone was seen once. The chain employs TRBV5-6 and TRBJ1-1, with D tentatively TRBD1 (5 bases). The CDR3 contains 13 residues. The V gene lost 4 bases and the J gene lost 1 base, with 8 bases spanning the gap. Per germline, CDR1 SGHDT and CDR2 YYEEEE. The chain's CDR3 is CASSPGPNTEAFF. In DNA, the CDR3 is TGTGCCAGCAGCCCGGGACCGAACACTGAAGCTTTCTTT.

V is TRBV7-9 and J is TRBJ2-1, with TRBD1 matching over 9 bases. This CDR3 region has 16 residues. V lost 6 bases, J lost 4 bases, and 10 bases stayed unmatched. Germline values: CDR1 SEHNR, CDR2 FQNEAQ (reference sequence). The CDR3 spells CASSFREGTGYNEQFF. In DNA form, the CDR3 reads TGTGCCAGCAGTTTTCGTGAGGGGACAGGGTACAATGAGCAGTTCTTC. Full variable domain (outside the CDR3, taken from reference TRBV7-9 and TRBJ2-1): DTGVSQNPRHKITKRGQNVTFRCDPISEHNRLYWYRQTLGQGPEFLTYFQNEAQLEKSRLLSDRFSAERPKGSFSTLEIQRTEQGDSAMYLCASSFREGTGYNEQFFGPGTRLTVL.

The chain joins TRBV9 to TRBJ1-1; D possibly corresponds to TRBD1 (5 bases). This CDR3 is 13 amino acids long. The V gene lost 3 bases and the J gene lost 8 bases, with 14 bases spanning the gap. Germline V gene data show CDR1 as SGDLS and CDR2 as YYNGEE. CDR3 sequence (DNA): TGTGCCAGCAGCGCGAGAGGGGCAGAGGAAGCTTTCTTT. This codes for CASSARGAEEAFF.

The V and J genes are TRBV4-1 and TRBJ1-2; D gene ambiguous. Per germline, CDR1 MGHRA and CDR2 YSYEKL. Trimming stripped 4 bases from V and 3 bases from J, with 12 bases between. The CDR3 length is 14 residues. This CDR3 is CASSPPATYYGYTF. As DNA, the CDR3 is TGCGCCAGCAGCCCCCCGGCGACCTACTATGGCTACACCTTC.

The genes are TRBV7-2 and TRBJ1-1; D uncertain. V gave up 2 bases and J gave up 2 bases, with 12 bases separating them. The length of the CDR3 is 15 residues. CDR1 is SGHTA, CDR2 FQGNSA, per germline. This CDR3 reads CASSLYQTLNTEAFF. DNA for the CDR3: TGTGCCAGCAGCTTATACCAGACCTTAAACACTGAAGCTTTCTTT.

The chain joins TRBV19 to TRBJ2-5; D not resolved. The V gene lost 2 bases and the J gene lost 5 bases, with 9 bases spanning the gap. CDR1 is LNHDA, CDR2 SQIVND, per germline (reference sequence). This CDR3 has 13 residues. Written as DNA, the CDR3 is TGTGCCAGTAGTATAACTCGGTCGGAGACCCAGTACTTC. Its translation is CASSITRSETQYF.

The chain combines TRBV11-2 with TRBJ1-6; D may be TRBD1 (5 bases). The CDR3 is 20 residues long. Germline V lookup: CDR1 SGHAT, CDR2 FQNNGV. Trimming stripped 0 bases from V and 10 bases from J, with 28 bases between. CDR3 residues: CASSLELGYRAGTKGSPLHF. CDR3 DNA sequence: TGTGCCAGCAGCTTAGAATTGGGTTACCGGGCAGGGACGAAGGGATCACCCCTCCACTTT.

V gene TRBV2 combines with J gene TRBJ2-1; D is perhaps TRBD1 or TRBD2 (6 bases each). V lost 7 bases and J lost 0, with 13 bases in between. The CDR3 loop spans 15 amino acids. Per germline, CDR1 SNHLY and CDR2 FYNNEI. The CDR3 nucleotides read TGTGCCAGCATCAGAGGGGGGAACTCCTACAATGAGCAGTTCTTC. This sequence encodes CASIRGGNSYNEQFF.

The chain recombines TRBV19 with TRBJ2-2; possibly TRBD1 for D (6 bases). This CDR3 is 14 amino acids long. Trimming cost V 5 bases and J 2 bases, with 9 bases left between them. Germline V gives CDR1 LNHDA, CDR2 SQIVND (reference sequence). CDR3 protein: CASSQGLNTGELFF. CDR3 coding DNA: TGTGCCAGTAGTCAGGGGCTCAACACCGGGGAGCTGTTTTTT.

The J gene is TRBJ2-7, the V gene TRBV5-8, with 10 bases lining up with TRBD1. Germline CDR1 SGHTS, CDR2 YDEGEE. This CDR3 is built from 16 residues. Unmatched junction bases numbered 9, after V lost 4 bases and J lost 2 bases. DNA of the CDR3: TGTGCCAGCAGCCCCATTTTAGGACAGGGGGCCTACGAGCAGTACTTC. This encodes CASSPILGQGAYEQYF.

CDR3 loop: CASVQNLGASPLHF. The CDR3 coding sequence is TGTGCCAGCGTCCAAAATCTGGGGGCTTCACCCCTCCACTTT. The genes are TRBV6-1 and TRBJ1-6, with a weak D call TRBD1 (6 bases). Germline V gene lookup returns CDR1 MNHNS and CDR2 SASEGT. V shed 8 bases and J shed 9 bases, with 17 bases lying between them. The CDR3 runs 14 residues.

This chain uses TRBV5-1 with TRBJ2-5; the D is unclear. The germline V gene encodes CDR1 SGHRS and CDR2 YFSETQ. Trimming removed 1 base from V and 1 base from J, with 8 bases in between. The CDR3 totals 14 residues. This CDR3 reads CASSLSPGQETQYF. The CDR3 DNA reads TGCGCCAGCAGCTTGTCCCCAGGCCAAGAGACCCAGTACTTC.

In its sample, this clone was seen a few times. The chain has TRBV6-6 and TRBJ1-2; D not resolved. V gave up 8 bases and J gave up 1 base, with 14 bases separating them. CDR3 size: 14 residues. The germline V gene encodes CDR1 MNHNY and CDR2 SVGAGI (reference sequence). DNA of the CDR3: TGTGCCAGCGCTGCGGAAAACTATAACTATGGCTACACCTTC. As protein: CASAAENYNYGYTF.

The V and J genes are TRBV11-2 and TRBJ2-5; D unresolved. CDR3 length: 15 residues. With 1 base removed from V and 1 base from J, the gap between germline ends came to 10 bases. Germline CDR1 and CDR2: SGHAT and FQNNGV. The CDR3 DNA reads TGTGCCAGCAGCTTAGTTCCGTCCTCCCAAGAGACCCAGTACTTC. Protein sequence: CASSLVPSSQETQYF.

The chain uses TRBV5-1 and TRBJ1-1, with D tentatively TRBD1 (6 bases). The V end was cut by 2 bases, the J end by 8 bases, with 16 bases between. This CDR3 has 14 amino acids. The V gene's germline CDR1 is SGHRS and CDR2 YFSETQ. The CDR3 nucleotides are TGCGCCAGCAGCTTCACATGGGGGGCAGGGGAAGCTTTCTTT. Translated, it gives CASSFTWGAGEAFF. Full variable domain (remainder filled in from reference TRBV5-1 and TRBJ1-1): KAGVTQTPRYLIKTRGQQVTLSCSPISGHRSVSWYQQTPGQGLQFLFEYFSETQRNKGNFPGRFSGRQFSNSRSEMNVSTLELGDSALYLCASSFTWGAGEAFFGQGTRLTVV.

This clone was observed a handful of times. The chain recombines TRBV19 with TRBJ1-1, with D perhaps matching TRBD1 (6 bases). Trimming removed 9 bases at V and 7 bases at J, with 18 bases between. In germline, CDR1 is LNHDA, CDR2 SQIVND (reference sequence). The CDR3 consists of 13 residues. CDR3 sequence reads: CASLPGTPFEAFF. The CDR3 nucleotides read TGTGCCAGCCTACCCGGGACACCTTTTGAAGCTTTCTTT.

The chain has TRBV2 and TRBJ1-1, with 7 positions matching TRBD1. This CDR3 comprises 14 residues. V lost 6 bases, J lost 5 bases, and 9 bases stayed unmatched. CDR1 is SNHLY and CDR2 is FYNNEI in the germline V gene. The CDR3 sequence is CASRKTGPGTEAFF. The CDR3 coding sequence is TGTGCCAGCAGGAAGACAGGGCCAGGGACTGAAGCTTTCTTT.

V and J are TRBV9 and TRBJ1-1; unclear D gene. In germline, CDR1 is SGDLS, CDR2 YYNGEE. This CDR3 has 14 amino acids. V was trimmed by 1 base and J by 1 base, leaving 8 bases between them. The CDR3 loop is CASSVSEKNTEAFF. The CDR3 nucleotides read TGTGCCAGCAGCGTATCAGAGAAGAACACTGAAGCTTTCTTT.

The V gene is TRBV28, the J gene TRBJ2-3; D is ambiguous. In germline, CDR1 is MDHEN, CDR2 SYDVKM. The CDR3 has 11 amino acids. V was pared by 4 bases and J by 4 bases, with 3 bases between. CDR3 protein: CASSSADTQYF. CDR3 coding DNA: TGTGCCAGCAGTTCAGCAGATACGCAGTATTTT.

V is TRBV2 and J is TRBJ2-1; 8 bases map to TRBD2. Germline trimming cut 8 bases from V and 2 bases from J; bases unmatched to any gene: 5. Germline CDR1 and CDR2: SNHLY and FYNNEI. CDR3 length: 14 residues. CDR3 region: CASEAGGPYNEQFF. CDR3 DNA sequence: TGTGCCAGCGAGGCGGGGGGCCCCTACAATGAGCAGTTCTTC.

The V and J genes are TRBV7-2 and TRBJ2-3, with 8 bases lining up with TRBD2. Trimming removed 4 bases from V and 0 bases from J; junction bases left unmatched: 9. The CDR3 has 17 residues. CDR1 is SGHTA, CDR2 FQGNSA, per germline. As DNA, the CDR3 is TGTGCCAGCAGCTCTTACCGTAGCGGGACTAGCACAGATACGCAGTATTTT. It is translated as CASSSYRSGTSTDTQYF. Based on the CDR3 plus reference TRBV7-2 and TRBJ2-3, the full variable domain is GAGVSQSPSNKVTEKGKDVELRCDPISGHTALYWYRQSLGQGLEFLIYFQGNSAPDKSGLPSDRFSAERTGGSVSTLTIQRTQQEDSAVYLCASSSYRSGTSTDTQYFGPGTRLTVL.

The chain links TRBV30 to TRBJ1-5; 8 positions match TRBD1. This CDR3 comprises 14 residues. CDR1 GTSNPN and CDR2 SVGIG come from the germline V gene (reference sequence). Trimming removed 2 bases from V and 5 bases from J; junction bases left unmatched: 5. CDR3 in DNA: TGTGCCTGGAGTAGGACAGGGAGGTATCAGCCCCAGCATTTT. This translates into CAWSRTGRYQPQHF.